The entry that follows covers one T cell receptor (beta chain) sequence. The sample originates from a study of T cell responses to AZD1222 COVID-19 vaccine. V lost 2 bases and J lost 4; bases outside the gene matches: 6. Germline V CDR1 and CDR2: SNHLY, FYNNEI. This CDR3 comprises 15 residues. Produced via immunoSEQ multiplex PCR; TCRdb's table is partial and in-frame only. The sample carries fewer than 120,000 clones, 81% recorded once. This TCR came from an adult in good health. This material consisted of peripheral blood, taken on day 0 of AZD1222 vaccination. V gene TRBV2 combines with J gene TRBJ1-1; 8 nucleotides line up with TRBD1. CDR3 region: CASSEQGADGTEAFF. The DNA for the CDR3 is TGTGCCAGCAGTGAACAGGGGGCGGATGGCACTGAAGCTTTCTTT.